The T cell receptor beta chain under discussion was sequenced for a study of T cells after yellow fever vaccination. This clonotype was recorded a few times. This CDR3 comprises 13 residues. Germline V gene sequence: CDR1 LGHDT, CDR2 YNNKEL (reference sequence). V shed 4 bases, J shed 8 bases, and the junction held 7 bases outside the gene matches. TCRdb used MiXCR to reprocess the 5' RACE reads, holding one entry per CDR3 protein. The table includes hundreds of thousands of distinct CDR3 sequences, roughly 13% detected once. This material consisted of PBMCs, taken on the day of the yellow fever booster vaccination. The rearrangement joins TRBV3-1 to TRBJ1-2; TRBD1 matches at 7 bases. This clonotype originated in a young man who received the YFV17D yellow fever vaccine. CDR3 sequence reads: CASSLSGTEGYTF. DNA of the CDR3: TGTGCCAGCAGCCTGTCCGGGACAGAGGGCTACACCTTC.